Below, 26 T cell receptor beta chains from the same sample are listed, as sequenced in a study of T cell responses to AZD1222 COVID-19 vaccine. The assay was immunoSEQ multiplex PCR, and TCRdb's table has in-frame clones only and misses some. The table records 110,000 or so clones, around 90% of them present only once. This sample comprised peripheral blood, obtained 28 days after the second dose of the MenACWY control vaccine. All receptors derive from an adult who received the MenACWY meningococcal vaccine as a control.

The V and J genes are TRBV9 and TRBJ2-7; D may be TRBD2 (5 bases). CDR1 and CDR2 from the germline V gene are SGDLS and YYNGEE. CDR3 length: 16 residues. Trimming stripped 0 bases from V and 2 bases from J, with 15 bases between. The CDR3 is CASSVEPSGSAYEQYF. For the CDR3, the DNA is TGTGCCAGCAGCGTAGAGCCCTCGGGGAGCGCCTACGAGCAGTACTTC.

The CDR3 loop reads CASSPLGVVSYEQYV. The CDR3 DNA reads as TGTGCCAGCAGCCCTCTCGGGGTAGTTTCCTACGAGCAGTACGTC. The rearrangement joins TRBV3-1 (or the pseudogene TRBV3-2) to TRBJ2-7, with D tentatively TRBD2 (5 bases). Between the trimmed V and J ends, which lost 4 bases and 1 base, there was a span of 14 bases. The CDR3 covers 15 residues. CDR1 LGHDT and CDR2 YNNKEL come from the germline V gene (reference sequence).

The chain joins TRBV7-3 to TRBJ2-1; D perhaps matches TRBD2 (6 bases). V was shortened by 8 bases and J by 0 bases, with 8 bases between the two germline ends. Germline CDR1 and CDR2: SGHTA and FQGTGA. The CDR3 is made up of 13 amino acids. The DNA for the CDR3 is TGTGCCAGCTCCGGGAGCTCCTACAATGAGCAGTTCTTC. Its translation: CASSGSSYNEQFF.

This chain uses TRBV10-3 with TRBJ2-7, with D possibly matching TRBD2 (6 bases). This CDR3 contains 16 residues. Trimming left V 0 bases short and J 2 bases short, with 14 bases between. CDR1 and CDR2 (germline): ENHRY, SYGVKD. The CDR3 loop reads CAISESTGSVAYEQYF. Written as DNA, the CDR3 is TGTGCCATCAGTGAGTCGACCGGGAGTGTAGCCTACGAGCAGTACTTC.

The chain carries TRBV23-1 and TRBJ1-1; TRBD1 aligns across 10 bases. TRBV23-1 is treated as an ORF (open reading frame) with a function not yet certain. CDR3 length equals 15 residues. V lost 4 bases to trimming and J lost 4 bases; unmatched junction nucleotides: 6. CDR3 amino acids: CASSRRTGGFTEAFF. The CDR3 coding sequence is TGCGCCAGCAGTCGCAGGACAGGGGGGTTCACTGAAGCTTTCTTT.

Only one count was recorded for this clone. The CDR3 protein is CASSPRTGYSNQPQHF. The CDR3 region has the DNA TGTGCCAGCAGTCCCCGTACAGGGTATAGCAATCAGCCCCAGCATTTT. This sequence joins TRBV2 and TRBJ1-5, with TRBD1 as a possible D gene (6 bases). The CDR3 loop spans 16 amino acids. Germline V gene sequence: CDR1 SNHLY, CDR2 FYNNEI. V was clipped by 5 bases and J by 0 bases, with 14 bases between them.

The chain joins TRBV21-1 to TRBJ2-7; the table's D call, TRBD1, has no DNA check behind it. TRBV21-1 is a known pseudogene. This CDR3 is built from 16 residues. The CDR3 DNA sequence: TGTGCCAGCAGCAAAGTTTGGAGACAGGTTGCCTACGAGCAGTACGTC. It yields the protein CASSKVWRQVAYEQYV.

The rearrangement links TRBV9 to TRBJ2-1; 7 nucleotides line up with TRBD2. V was pared by 0 bases and J by 6 bases, with 6 bases of the junction left unmatched. This CDR3 region has 15 residues. Germline CDR1 is SGDLS and CDR2 is YYNGEE. The CDR3 spells CASSVGAGVGNEQFF. DNA of the CDR3: TGTGCCAGCAGCGTAGGGGCGGGAGTGGGCAATGAGCAGTTCTTC.

The chain has TRBV15 and TRBJ2-3, with TRBD2 matching over 11 bases. The length of the CDR3 is 17 residues. Losses at the gene ends were 1 base for V and 4 bases for J; bases not matched to a gene: 7. The V gene's germline CDR1 is LNHNV and CDR2 YYDKDF (reference sequence). CDR3 DNA: TGTGCCACCAGCAGAGTAGGGGGGACTAGCGGCCCAGATACGCAGTATTTT. Its translation: CATSRVGGTSGPDTQYF.

This rearrangement joins TRBV10-3 to TRBJ2-1; either TRBD1 or TRBD2 may supply D (5 bases each). The CDR3 sequence is 15 residues long. The V gene lost 5 bases and the J gene lost 0 bases, with 11 bases spanning the gap. Germline V CDR1 and CDR2: ENHRY, SYGVKD. This CDR3 reads CAISTGQRSYNEQFF. The CDR3 region has the DNA TGTGCCATCAGTACGGGGCAACGCTCCTACAATGAGCAGTTCTTC.

This clone was recorded once. The V call is TRBV6-4, the J call TRBJ2-2, with 10 bases fitting TRBD2. V was clipped by 4 bases and J by 6 bases; unmatched bases: 8. Per the germline V gene, CDR1 is MRHNA and CDR2 is SNTAGT. CDR3 length: 16 residues. In DNA form, the CDR3 reads TGTGCCAGCAGTGTCGGGACTAGCGAAGAGGCCGGGGAGCTGTTTTTT. This codes for CASSVGTSEEAGELFF.

This chain uses TRBV29-1 with TRBJ1-3; D remains unclear. The V end was cut by 2 bases, the J end by 1 base, with 0 bases between. The V gene's germline CDR1 is SQVTM and CDR2 ANQGSEA. The CDR3 consists of 11 residues. The CDR3 protein is CSVESGNTIYF. The CDR3 region has the DNA TGCAGCGTTGAATCTGGAAACACCATATATTTT.

The CDR3 reads CASSFTESNEKLFF. CDR3 sequence (DNA): TGTGCCAGCAGTTTCACAGAGTCTAATGAAAAACTGTTTTTT. The chain combines TRBV6-6 with TRBJ1-4, with D unclear. Germline V gives CDR1 MNHNY, CDR2 SVGAGI (reference sequence). The V end was cut by 4 bases, the J end by 3 bases, with 9 bases between. The CDR3 contains 14 residues.

The rearrangement links TRBV27 to TRBJ2-1, with 10 bases matching TRBD1. The CDR3 runs 16 residues. The ends lost 6 bases at V and 9 bases at J; junction bases unmatched: 14. Per germline, CDR1 MNHEY and CDR2 SMNVEV (reference sequence). The CDR3 loop reads CASSLRPRQGAGEQFF. CDR3 nucleotides: TGTGCCAGCAGCCTCAGGCCCCGACAGGGGGCTGGTGAGCAGTTCTTC.

The gene calls are TRBV5-1 and TRBJ2-1, with 9 bases matching TRBD1. After removal of 2 bases from V and 4 bases from J, the junction contained 1 base not matched to a gene. The CDR3 contains 14 residues. Per germline, CDR1 SGHRS and CDR2 YFSETQ. CDR3 residues: CASSFDRGYNEQFF. CDR3 sequence (DNA): TGCGCCAGCAGCTTTGACAGGGGGTACAATGAGCAGTTCTTC.

In its sample, this clone was seen a few times. This rearrangement joins TRBV6-2 or TRBV6-3 to TRBJ1-5; TRBD1 is a possible D gene (5 bases). Trimming pared 3 bases from V and 4 bases from J, leaving 7 bases between. This CDR3 has 13 residues. CDR1 and CDR2 from the germline V gene are MNHEY and SVGEGT. The DNA for the CDR3 is TGTGCCAGCAGTTATAAGGGGAATCAGCCCCAGCATTTT. This sequence encodes CASSYKGNQPQHF.

The chain has TRBV11-2 and TRBJ2-7; 8 positions agree with TRBD1. The CDR3 loop spans 13 amino acids. CDR1 and CDR2 (germline): SGHAT, FQNNGV. V shed 5 bases and J 6 bases; nucleotides not matched to a gene: 6. DNA for the CDR3: TGTGCCAGCAGCCGGACAGGGAATCGCGAGCAGTACGTC. Residues: CASSRTGNREQYV.

The chain employs TRBV29-1 and TRBJ2-7, with 8 bases aligning to TRBD2. This CDR3 is 13 amino acids long. Per germline, CDR1 SQVTM and CDR2 ANQGSEA. V was pared by 5 bases and J by 4 bases, with 7 bases of the junction left unmatched. The CDR3: CSVYREGTYEQYF. CDR3 in DNA: TGCAGCGTTTACCGGGAGGGCACGTACGAGCAGTACTTC.

This clone showed up just once. One end of the junction varies from germline; a read error may be responsible. The chain recombines TRBV6-5 with TRBJ2-2; D assignment may be TRBD1 or TRBD2 (5 bases each). From germline, CDR1 is MNHEY and CDR2 SVGAGI. CDR3 size: 14 residues. CDR3 in amino acids: CASRYFGGTGELFF. As DNA, the CDR3 is TGTGCCAGCAGATACTTTGGGGGCACCGGGGAGCTGTTTTTT.

The genes are TRBV27 and TRBJ2-6; the D is unclear. The CDR3 runs 15 residues. In germline, CDR1 is MNHEY, CDR2 SMNVEV (reference sequence). Trimming stripped 2 bases from V and 0 bases from J, with 5 bases between. The DNA of the CDR3 is TGTGCCAGCAGTTTACTAAGCTCTGGGGCCAACGTCCTGACTTTC. This encodes CASSLLSSGANVLTF.

CDR3 region: CAISEQQGTSYNEQFF. The CDR3 bases are TGTGCCATCAGTGAGCAACAGGGGACTTCCTACAATGAGCAGTTCTTC. The chain has TRBV10-3 and TRBJ2-1, with D tentatively TRBD1 (7 bases). The CDR3 extends over 16 amino acids. CDR1 is ENHRY and CDR2 is SYGVKD in the germline V gene. Between the trimmed V and J ends, which lost 2 bases and 1 base, there was a span of 12 bases.

In its sample, this clone was seen once. The chain couples TRBV6-2 or TRBV6-3 to TRBJ1-3; the D is unclear. The V end was cut by 2 bases, the J end by 0 bases, with 11 bases between. Germline V CDR1 and CDR2: MNHEY, SVGEGT. The CDR3 consists of 16 residues. Here the CDR3 reads CASSYRLRFSGNTIYF. DNA of the CDR3: TGTGCCAGCAGTTACAGGCTGCGCTTCTCTGGAAACACCATATATTTT.

This clone appeared a single time. This chain connects TRBV6-2 or TRBV6-3 to TRBJ2-7, with 8 bases matching TRBD2. V gave up 2 bases and J gave up 0 bases; unmatched junction bases: 3. The CDR3 is 15 residues long. Germline CDR1 and CDR2: MNHEY and SVGEGT. The CDR3 is CASSYPSGSSYEQYF. The CDR3, as DNA: TGTGCCAGCAGTTACCCCAGCGGGAGCTCCTACGAGCAGTACTTC.

This clone was seen only once. J is TRBJ2-1 and V is TRBV7-9; a weak D match, TRBD1 (6 bases). CDR1 SEHNR and CDR2 FQNEAQ come from the germline V gene (reference sequence). The CDR3 totals 19 residues. Trimming took 1 base from V and 4 from J, leaving 23 bases between them. The CDR3 nucleotides are TGTGCCAGCAGCTTAGGATCTTGGAGTTCTGGGACACAATACAATGAGCAGTTCTTC. Protein sequence: CASSLGSWSSGTQYNEQFF. Full variable domain (rest looked up from reference TRBV7-9 and TRBJ2-1): DTGVSQNPRHKITKRGQNVTFRCDPISEHNRLYWYRQTLGQGPEFLTYFQNEAQLEKSRLLSDRFSAERPKGSFSTLEIQRTEQGDSAMYLCASSLGSWSSGTQYNEQFFGPGTRLTVL.

The chain employs TRBV5-6 and TRBJ2-3, with a weak D call TRBD1 (5 bases). The V gene's germline CDR1 is SGHDT and CDR2 YYEEEE. The germline V and J ends were trimmed by 0 bases and 4 bases, with 15 bases remaining between them. The CDR3 runs to 16 residues. CDR3 sequence reads: CASSLAGRIQADTQYF. CDR3 DNA: TGTGCCAGCAGCTTGGCCGGGCGGATACAGGCAGATACGCAGTATTTT. The whole variable domain, filled in from reference TRBV5-6 and TRBJ2-3, reads DAGVTQSPTHLIKTRGQQVTLRCSPKSGHDTVSWYQQALGQGPQFIFQYYEEEERQRGNFPDRFSGHQFPNYSSELNVNALLLGDSALYLCASSLAGRIQADTQYFGPGTRLTVL.

The count of this clone is one. The V gene is TRBV7-9, the J gene TRBJ2-3; TRBD1 matches 7 bases. This CDR3 has 14 amino acids. V lost 5 bases to trimming and J lost 6 bases; unmatched junction nucleotides: 8. Germline lookup yields CDR1 SEHNR and CDR2 FQNEAQ (reference sequence). The CDR3 is CASSRIDRADTQYF. CDR3 nucleotide sequence: TGTGCCAGCAGCCGGATCGACAGGGCCGATACGCAGTATTTT.